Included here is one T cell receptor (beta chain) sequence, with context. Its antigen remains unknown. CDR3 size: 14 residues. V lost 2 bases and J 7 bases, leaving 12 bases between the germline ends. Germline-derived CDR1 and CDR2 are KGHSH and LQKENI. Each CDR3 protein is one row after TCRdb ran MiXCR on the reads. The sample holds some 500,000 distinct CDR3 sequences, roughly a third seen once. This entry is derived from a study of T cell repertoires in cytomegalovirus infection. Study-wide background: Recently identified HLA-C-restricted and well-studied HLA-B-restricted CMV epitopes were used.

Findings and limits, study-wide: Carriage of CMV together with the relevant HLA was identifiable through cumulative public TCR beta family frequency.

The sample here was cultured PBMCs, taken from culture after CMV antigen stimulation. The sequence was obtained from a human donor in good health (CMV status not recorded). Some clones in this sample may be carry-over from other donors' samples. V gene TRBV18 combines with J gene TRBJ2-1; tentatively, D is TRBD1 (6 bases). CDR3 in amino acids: CASSPGGQRNEQFF. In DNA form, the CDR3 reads TGTGCCAGCTCACCAGGGGGACAAAGAAATGAGCAGTTCTTC.